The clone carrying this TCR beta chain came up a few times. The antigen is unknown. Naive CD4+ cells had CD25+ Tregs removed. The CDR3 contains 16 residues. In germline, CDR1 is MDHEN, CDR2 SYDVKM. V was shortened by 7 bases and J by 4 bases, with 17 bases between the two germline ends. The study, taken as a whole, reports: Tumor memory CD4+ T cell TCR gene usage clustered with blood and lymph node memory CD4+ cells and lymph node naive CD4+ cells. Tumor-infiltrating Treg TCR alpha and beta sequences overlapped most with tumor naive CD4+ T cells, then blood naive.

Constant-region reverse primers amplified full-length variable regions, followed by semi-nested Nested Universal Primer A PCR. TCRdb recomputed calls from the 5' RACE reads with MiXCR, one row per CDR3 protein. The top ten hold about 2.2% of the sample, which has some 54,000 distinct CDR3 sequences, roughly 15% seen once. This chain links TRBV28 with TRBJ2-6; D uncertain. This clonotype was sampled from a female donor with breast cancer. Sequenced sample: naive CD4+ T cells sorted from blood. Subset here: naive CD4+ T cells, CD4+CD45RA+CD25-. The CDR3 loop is CASTTIVSTGANVLTF. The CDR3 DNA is TGTGCCAGCACCACCATCGTCTCGACGGGGGCCAACGTCCTGACTTTC. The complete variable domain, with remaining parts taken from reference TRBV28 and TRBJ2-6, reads DVKVTQSSRYLVKRTGEKVFLECVQDMDHENMFWYRQDPGLGLRLIYFSYDVKMKEKGDIPEGYSVSREKKERFSLILESASTNQTSMYLCASTTIVSTGANVLTFGAGSRLTVL.